A selection of T cell receptor beta chains follows, all from one sample in a study of identical twins. A single record per CDR3 protein comes from TCRdb applying MiXCR to the 5' RACE reads. The profile shows 700,000 or so distinct CDR3 sequences, 21% of them singletons. These data are also associated with another study on T cells expressing NK-cell markers.

The sample comprised PBMCs. These receptors were taken from a woman between 18 and 30 years old in good health. The CDR3 runs from the conserved cysteine through the conserved F or W. A D gene is named only where the DNA matches it firmly. Size is stated for part of the rows, as once, few or many counts, or as a class when the clone is expanded.

TRBJ2-1,-,TRBV20-1,-,CSAHRGMNNEQFF,TGCAGTGCTCATCGGGGGATGAACAATGAGCAGTTCTTC
TRBJ2-4,few,TRBV12-3/TRBV12-4,-,CASSPGNLAKNIQYF,TGTGCCAGCAGTCCTGGCAACCTAGCCAAAAACATTCAGTACTTC
TRBJ2-7,-,TRBV18,TRBD1,CASSPNGRGLDEQYF,TGTGCCAGCTCACCGAACGGCAGGGGGCTAGATGAGCAGTACTTC
TRBJ2-1,few,TRBV11-2,-,CASSLEAGLGVNEQFF,TGTGCCAGCAGCTTAGAGGCAGGCTTGGGTGTCAATGAGCAGTTCTTC
TRBJ1-1,-,TRBV27,-,CASNKGLMNTEAFF,TGTGCCAGCAATAAGGGGCTCATGAACACTGAAGCTTTCTTT
TRBJ2-1,-,TRBV5-1,TRBD2,CASSAPAGGLQNEQFF,TGCGCCAGCAGCGCCCCAGCGGGGGGTCTCCAGAATGAGCAGTTCTTC
TRBJ1-1,few,TRBV29-1,TRBD1,CSVGDRGFVGAEAFF,TGCAGCGTTGGAGACAGGGGCTTCGTTGGCGCTGAAGCTTTCTTT
TRBJ1-2,many,TRBV12-3/TRBV12-4,-,CASTGRFDGYTF,TGTGCCAGCACGGGGAGGTTTGATGGCTACACCTTC
TRBJ1-2,few,TRBV10-3,-,CAIQGAEGYTF,TGTGCCATCCAGGGCGCAGAAGGCTACACCTTC
TRBJ1-1,-,TRBV29-1,-,CSSRGGGNTEAFF,TGCAGCTCCCGTGGGGGGGGGAACACTGAAGCTTTCTTT
TRBJ2-3,-,TRBV12-3/TRBV12-4,-,CASRDWGTDTQYF,TGTGCCAGCAGGGACTGGGGCACAGATACGCAGTATTTT
TRBJ2-7,-,TRBV4-3,-,CASSPSVYSYEQYF,TGCGCCAGCAGCCCATCAGTGTACAGCTACGAGCAGTACTTC
TRBJ2-2,few,TRBV7-9,TRBD1,CASNLANRGDTGELFF,TGTGCCAGCAACCTGGCTAACAGGGGGGACACCGGGGAGCTGTTTTTT
TRBJ2-3,-,TRBV4-3,-,CASSPGDSWITDTQYF,TGCGCCAGCAGCCCAGGCGATAGCTGGATCACAGATACGCAGTATTTT
TRBJ2-3,-,TRBV10-3,-,CAISEIEGGMSDKYF,TGTGCCATCAGTGAAATTGAGGGAGGAATGTCTGACAAGTATTTT
TRBJ2-7,few,TRBV6-5,-,CGKWFEQYF,TGTGGAAAGTGGTTCGAGCAGTACTTC
TRBJ2-2,-,TRBV5-1,-,CASSPILNTGELFF,TGCGCCAGCAGCCCCATATTAAACACCGGGGAGCTGTTTTTT
TRBJ2-1,few,TRBV6-1,TRBD2,CASTAGGVNEQFF,TGTGCCAGCACGGCGGGGGGGGTCAATGAGCAGTTCTTC
TRBJ2-1,few,TRBV24-1,TRBD2,CATSDSAGGAYNEQFF,TGTGCCACCAGTGATTCAGCGGGAGGGGCGTACAATGAGCAGTTCTTC
TRBJ2-2,-,TRBV3-1,-,CASSQLTGRIDTGELFF,TGTGCCAGCAGCCAACTCACAGGGAGGATCGACACCGGGGAGCTGTTTTTT
TRBJ2-5,-,TRBV10-3,-,CAISAPSEETQYF,TGTGCCATCAGTGCCCCTAGCGAAGAGACCCAGTACTTC
TRBJ2-5,few,TRBV4-3,-,CASSQGLGYQETQYF,TGCGCCAGCAGCCAAGGTCTCGGCTACCAAGAGACCCAGTACTTC
TRBJ2-1,few,TRBV29-1,-,CSVSLVGLVVGFPEQFF,TGCAGCGTGAGCTTGGTGGGTTTGGTAGTTGGGTTTCCTGAGCAGTTCTTC
TRBJ1-2,-,TRBV5-1,-,CASSLAPANYGYTF,TGCGCCAGCAGCTTGGCCCCGGCTAACTATGGCTACACCTTC
TRBJ1-5,many,TRBV12-3/TRBV12-4,-,CASSLSWGNQPQHF,TGTGCCAGCAGTTTATCGTGGGGCAATCAGCCCCAGCATTTT
TRBJ2-2,-,TRBV7-9,TRBD2,CASSRTSRTGELFF,TGTGCCAGCAGCCGGACTAGCCGCACCGGGGAGCTGTTTTTT
TRBJ2-7,few,TRBV4-3,TRBD1,CASSQVRWRQGLSYEQYF,TGCGCCAGCAGCCAAGTAAGGTGGCGACAGGGCTTATCCTACGAGCAGTACTTC
TRBJ2-1,few,TRBV11-2,TRBD2,CASSSTSGGASYNEQFF,TGTGCCAGCAGCAGCACTAGCGGGGGGGCTTCCTACAATGAGCAGTTCTTC
TRBJ2-3,-,TRBV10-1,TRBD2,CASGHRRAGEGAQYF,TGCGCCAGCGGTCACCGGAGGGCGGGAGAAGGGGCGCAGTATTTT
TRBJ2-7,many,TRBV9,-,CASGEVYEQYF,TGTGCTTCCGGGGAGGTCTACGAGCAGTACTTC
TRBJ2-7,-,TRBV6-4,TRBD1,CASSERGGEAYEQYF,TGTGCCAGCAGTGAAAGAGGGGGCGAGGCCTACGAGCAGTACTTC
TRBJ2-3,few,TRBV20-1,-,CSYISSGPTQYF,TGCAGTTACATCTCCTCGGGTCCGACGCAGTATTTT
TRBJ2-1,few,TRBV5-1,-,CASSLAWDGANEQFF,TGCGCCAGCAGCTTGGCCTGGGACGGGGCGAATGAGCAGTTCTTC
TRBJ2-7,few,TRBV6-1,-,CASKIDGLLREQYF,TGTGCCAGCAAAATAGACGGCCTTTTAAGGGAGCAGTACTTC
TRBJ2-7,-,TRBV7-2,TRBD1,CASSPGTGGVNEQYF,TGTGCCAGCAGCCCCGGGACAGGGGGCGTAAACGAGCAGTACTTC
TRBJ2-3,-,TRBV4-2,TRBD2,CASSQDSRLAGGETDTQYF,TGTGCCAGCAGCCAAGATAGTAGACTAGCGGGAGGGGAGACAGATACGCAGTATTTT
TRBJ2-3,few,TRBV6-1,TRBD2,CASLGVAGSTDTQYF,TGTGCCAGCCTCGGGGTAGCGGGGAGCACAGATACGCAGTATTTT
TRBJ2-1,-,TRBV11-3,-,CASSLGHTYNEQFF,TGTGCCAGCAGCTTAGGACATACCTACAATGAGCAGTTCTTC
TRBJ2-7,-,TRBV2,-,CASLVTPYEQYF,TGTGCCTCACTGGTGACGCCCTACGAGCAGTACTTC
TRBJ2-1,-,TRBV4-3,-,CASSQGLRLGERNEQFF,TGCGCCAGCAGCCAAGGCCTTCGATTGGGGGAGAGAAATGAGCAGTTCTTC
TRBJ2-5,few,TRBV6-5,-,CASSYSILYQETQYF,TGTGCCAGCAGTTACTCCATCTTGTACCAAGAGACCCAGTACTTC
TRBJ2-1,-,TRBV20-1,-,CSAYPAVGSYNEQFF,TGCAGTGCCTACCCCGCTGTCGGGTCCTACAATGAGCAGTTCTTC
TRBJ2-2,few,TRBV5-1,-,CASSLTPNSGELFF,TGCGCCAGCAGCTTGACCCCTAACTCCGGGGAGCTGTTTTTT
TRBJ2-5,-,TRBV10-3,-,CAISETDAQETQYF,TGTGCCATCAGTGAGACAGACGCCCAAGAGACCCAGTACTTC
TRBJ2-1,-,TRBV6-2/TRBV6-3,TRBD2,CASTLPGLAGGDEQFF,TGTGCCAGCACCCTCCCCGGACTAGCGGGAGGGGATGAGCAGTTCTTC
TRBJ2-1,-,TRBV5-1,-,CASTLSPSVYNEQFF,TGCGCCAGCACCCTCTCCCCCTCGGTATACAATGAGCAGTTCTTC
TRBJ1-5,-,TRBV12-3/TRBV12-4,-,CASSLPRGMGNQPQHF,TGTGCCAGCAGTTTACCCCGGGGTATGGGGAATCAGCCCCAGCATTTT
TRBJ2-7,-,TRBV20-1,TRBD2,CSAPTSGGGEQYF,TGCAGTGCTCCGACTAGCGGGGGTGGCGAGCAGTACTTC
TRBJ1-4,once,TRBV4-3,TRBD1,CASSDPGTGNEKLFF,TGCGCCAGCTCTGACCCCGGGACAGGGAATGAAAAACTGTTTTTT
TRBJ2-1,-,TRBV7-9,-,CASSAKTSRGDYNEQFF,TGTGCCAGCAGCGCAAAGACGAGTAGGGGGGATTACAATGAGCAGTTCTTC
TRBJ1-1,-,TRBV27,-,CTSSLTGPNTEAFF,TGTACCAGCAGTTTAACAGGACCGAACACTGAAGCTTTCTTT
TRBJ2-7,few,TRBV13,-,CASSGDIQYF,TGTGCCAGCAGCGGGGACATACAGTACTTC
TRBJ2-1,many,TRBV7-6,-,CAIGRDSGGFFSSYNEQFF,TGTGCAATCGGCAGGGACTCTGGAGGATTCTTTAGCTCCTACAATGAGCAGTTCTTC
TRBJ2-1,-,TRBV25-1,TRBD1,CASSESNRGYNEQFF,TGTGCCAGCAGTGAATCGAACAGGGGATACAATGAGCAGTTCTTC
TRBJ2-7,few,TRBV25-1,-,CASSGRWPSYEQYF,TGTGCCAGCAGTGGGAGGTGGCCCTCCTACGAGCAGTACTTC
TRBJ2-7,few,TRBV29-1,TRBD1,CSVLRTGGSEQYF,TGCAGCGTTTTACGGACAGGGGGTTCCGAGCAGTACTTC